These 23 T cell receptor beta chains were sequenced from one sample in a study of CD8+ T cells in alopecia areata. Reverse transcribed after extraction, RNA yielded cDNA as the sequencing template. Sequencing used immunoSEQ multiplex PCR; TCRdb keeps in-frame clones, though not all of them. The repertoire holds over 150,000 clones, with around 63% as singletons. The sequencing here drew on CD4+ T cells sorted from blood, taken at week 0. The origin of the receptors is a human donor with alopecia areata.

J is TRBJ1-2 and V is TRBV2; a weak D match, TRBD1 (6 bases). The V gene's germline CDR1 is SNHLY and CDR2 FYNNEI. The length of the CDR3 is 13 residues. Trimming removed 4 bases from V and 5 bases from J, with 11 bases in between. CDR3 in amino acids: CASSAGTPYGYTF. The CDR3 DNA sequence: TGTGCCAGCAGTGCCGGGACACCTTATGGCTACACCTTC.

The chain employs TRBV4-3 and TRBJ2-7; D ambiguous. V dropped 1 base and J dropped 0 bases, with 10 bases sitting between them. Germline assignment: CDR1 LGHNA and CDR2 YSLEER. The CDR3 has 15 amino acids. CDR3 nucleotides: TGCGCCAGCAGCCAAGTATTTGGTCACTCCTACGAGCAGTACTTC. It codes for CASSQVFGHSYEQYF.

This chain joins TRBV19 and TRBJ2-2; 8 bases fit TRBD2. The germline CDR1 and CDR2 sequences are LNHDA and SQIVND (reference sequence). V was clipped by 4 bases and J by 6 bases; unmatched bases: 4. This CDR3 spans 14 amino acids. The CDR3: CASSNRGGPGELFF. The CDR3 DNA is TGTGCCAGTAGTAATCGGGGGGGCCCCGGGGAGCTGTTTTTT.

V gene TRBV29-1 combines with J gene TRBJ2-5; 7 bases map to TRBD2. Per the germline V gene, CDR1 is SQVTM and CDR2 is ANQGSEA. This CDR3 region has 15 residues. The V gene end was trimmed by 4 bases and the J gene end by 5 bases; junction bases not matched to a gene: 13. The DNA of the CDR3 is TGCAGCGTTGCGAGATTCGAGGGGCGGGGGGAGACCCAGTACTTC. Translation gives CSVARFEGRGETQYF.

As regards this clone: Within the sample, other DNA sequences also encode this same CDR3. V and J are TRBV29-1 and TRBJ2-3, with D hard to call. Germline CDR1 is SQVTM and CDR2 is ANQGSEA. The V and J ends lost 4 bases and 1 base respectively, with 0 bases between them. This CDR3 spans 10 amino acids. The CDR3 loop is CSVGTDTQYF. The CDR3 DNA reads TGCAGCGTTGGCACAGATACGCAGTATTTT.

The gene calls are TRBV6-5 and TRBJ1-4; D might be TRBD1 (6 bases). Germline V gives CDR1 MNHEY, CDR2 SVGAGI. The V gene lost 5 bases and the J gene lost 4 bases, with 11 bases spanning the gap. The CDR3 runs 14 residues. CDR3 amino acids: CASSRTANNEKLFF. The CDR3 DNA reads as TGTGCCAGCAGTCGGACAGCAAATAATGAAAAACTGTTTTTT.

The table lists this clone with a count of one. V usage is TRBV4-1 and J usage is TRBJ2-3; D unclear. Germline V CDR1 and CDR2: MGHRA, YSYEKL. V lost 1 base and J lost 1, with 12 bases in between. This CDR3 spans 16 amino acids. DNA for the CDR3: TGCGCCAGCAGCCAAGCTCCGAGTCTCGGCACAGATACGCAGTATTTT. Encoded protein: CASSQAPSLGTDTQYF.

Turning to this clone: The same CDR3 can be traced to other DNA sequences in this sample. The chain carries TRBV30 and TRBJ2-5; no definite D call. With 0 bases removed from V and 5 bases from J, the gap between germline ends came to 4 bases. Germline assignment: CDR1 GTSNPN and CDR2 SVGIG (reference sequence). The CDR3 has 11 amino acids. The CDR3 is CAWSVQETQYF. DNA of the CDR3: TGTGCCTGGAGTGTACAGGAGACCCAGTACTTC.

This chain links TRBV28 with TRBJ1-2, with unresolved D. The CDR3 spans 16 residues. V gave up 6 bases and J gave up 5 bases, with 22 bases separating them. Looked up from germline, CDR1 is MDHEN and CDR2 is SYDVKM. The CDR3 protein is CASSRAPISPQYGYTF. The DNA for the CDR3 is TGTGCCAGCAGCCGCGCCCCGATTAGTCCCCAATATGGCTACACCTTC.

Note on this clone: Other DNA sequences in this specimen translate into the identical CDR3. The chain couples TRBV20-1 to TRBJ2-5; D unclear. CDR3 length: 10 residues. CDR1 DFQATT and CDR2 SNEGSKA come from the germline V gene (reference sequence). Trimming pared 5 bases from V and 2 bases from J, leaving 3 bases between. The CDR3 is CSAYQETQYF. Written as DNA, the CDR3 is TGCAGTGCTTATCAAGAGACCCAGTACTTC.

This clone showed up just a few times. The chain is built from TRBV30 and TRBJ1-4; 7 bases agree with TRBD1. This CDR3 region has 14 residues. Germline CDR1 reads GTSNPN; CDR2 reads SVGIG (reference sequence). V was pared by 3 bases and J by 8 bases, with 9 bases of the junction left unmatched. The CDR3 is CAWSDRRGREKLFF. The CDR3 nucleotides read TGTGCCTGGAGCGACCGAAGGGGGCGAGAAAAACTGTTTTTT.

J is TRBJ2-1 and V is TRBV5-1; a possible D gene is TRBD1 (5 bases). CDR1 is SGHRS and CDR2 is YFSETQ in the germline V gene. V was pared by 0 bases and J by 4 bases, with 5 bases between. The CDR3 loop spans 13 amino acids. The CDR3 DNA reads TGCGCCAGCAGCTTGGGACAGTACAATGAGCAGTTCTTC. As protein: CASSLGQYNEQFF. Looking up the rest from reference TRBV5-1 and TRBJ2-1 gives the full variable domain: KAGVTQTPRYLIKTRGQQVTLSCSPISGHRSVSWYQQTPGQGLQFLFEYFSETQRNKGNFPGRFSGRQFSNSRSEMNVSTLELGDSALYLCASSLGQYNEQFFGPGTRLTVL.

The genes are TRBV6-5 and TRBJ2-7; 8 positions agree with TRBD2. The CDR3 extends over 13 amino acids. Germline CDR1 is MNHEY and CDR2 is SVGAGI. The V segment lost 4 bases and the J segment 6 bases; nucleotides outside the gene matches: 5. CDR3 sequence (DNA): TGTGCCAGCAGTTCCAGCGGGGGATCCGAGCAGTACTTC. It translates to CASSSSGGSEQYF.

This sequence joins TRBV10-3 and TRBJ1-2; 8 positions match TRBD1. Germline lookup yields CDR1 ENHRY and CDR2 SYGVKD. The CDR3 contains 15 residues. With V trimmed by 6 bases and J by 8 bases, 14 bases remained unmatched. The chain's CDR3 is CAIRPSPDRVRGYTF. CDR3 DNA sequence: TGTGCCATCAGGCCTTCCCCGGACAGGGTTAGGGGCTACACCTTC.

The rearrangement joins TRBV25-1 to TRBJ1-3; D is unresolved. V dropped 4 bases and J dropped 4 bases, with 11 bases sitting between them. CDR3 size: 14 residues. Germline V gene sequence: CDR1 MGHDK, CDR2 SYGVNS. DNA for the CDR3: TGTGCCAGCAGTGGGGCTAAAGGAGGAAACACCATATATTTT. Its protein product is CASSGAKGGNTIYF.

This clone has just a few counts. The chain uses TRBV6-4 and TRBJ2-1, with 15 bases that match TRBD2. Germline V gene sequence: CDR1 MRHNA, CDR2 SNTAGT. The CDR3 consists of 15 residues. Trimming took 3 bases from V and 7 from J; bases not matched to a gene: 1. The CDR3 region has the DNA TGTGCCAGCAGTGAGGGGACTAGCGGGGGGAATGAGCAGTTCTTC. It encodes CASSEGTSGGNEQFF.

This clone was counted only a few times. The CDR3 sequence: CASSQETLGTWGTEAFF. DNA for the CDR3: TGCGCCAGCAGCCAAGAAACCTTGGGGACCTGGGGCACTGAAGCTTTCTTT. V and J are TRBV4-3 and TRBJ1-1; weak D call: TRBD1 (5 bases). Trimming stripped 0 bases from V and 4 bases from J, with 18 bases between. CDR1 and CDR2 (germline): LGHNA, YSLEER. CDR3 length: 17 amino acids.

J is TRBJ1-4 and V is TRBV29-1; D not resolved. This CDR3 is 12 amino acids long. Germline CDR1 is SQVTM and CDR2 is ANQGSEA. V lost 4 bases, J lost 8 bases, and 11 bases lay in between. CDR3: CSVAEGEEKLFF. The CDR3 DNA reads as TGCAGCGTTGCGGAAGGAGAGGAAAAACTGTTTTTT.

This clone was picked up a small number of times. J is TRBJ2-3 and V is TRBV11-2; 12 positions agree with TRBD2. V lost 5 bases and J lost 5; bases outside the gene matches: 8. The CDR3 runs 16 residues. Germline CDR1 and CDR2: SGHAT and FQNNGV. The CDR3 nucleotides are TGTGCCAGCAGCCCCCTAGCGGGGGGGCCAAGAGATACGCAGTATTTT. Amino acids: CASSPLAGGPRDTQYF.

The V gene is TRBV29-1, the J gene TRBJ2-3; D remains ambiguous. V was pared by 0 bases and J by 4 bases, with 8 bases between. Germline V CDR1 and CDR2: SQVTM, ANQGSEA. The CDR3 is 13 residues long. CDR3: CSVEDLVSDTQYF. The CDR3 bases are TGCAGCGTTGAAGATTTGGTTTCAGATACGCAGTATTTT.

The chain joins TRBV4-1 to TRBJ1-1; D is uncertain. Per the germline V gene, CDR1 is MGHRA and CDR2 is YSYEKL. V shed 6 bases and J shed 7 bases, with 24 bases lying between them. The CDR3 has 16 amino acids. As DNA, the CDR3 is TGCGCCAGCAGATCTTCGGTAGCCGTGTATTTGAATGAAGCTTTCTTT. Protein sequence: CASRSSVAVYLNEAFF.

In DNA, the CDR3 is TGCAGCGTTGAAAGTTGGCCGAACACTGAAGCTTTCTTT. It codes for CSVESWPNTEAFF. This chain links TRBV29-1 with TRBJ1-1, with no clear D. The CDR3 extends over 13 amino acids. V was pared by 2 bases and J by 1 base, with 8 bases between. CDR1 and CDR2 from the germline V gene are SQVTM and ANQGSEA.

The chain has TRBV30 and TRBJ1-2; D is possibly TRBD1 (5 bases). This CDR3 comprises 12 residues. V shed 4 bases and J shed 4 bases, with 10 bases lying between them. Germline V lookup: CDR1 GTSNPN, CDR2 SVGIG (reference sequence). The DNA for the CDR3 is TGTGCCTGGAATGACAGAGGCTATGGCTACACCTTC. Protein: CAWNDRGYGYTF.